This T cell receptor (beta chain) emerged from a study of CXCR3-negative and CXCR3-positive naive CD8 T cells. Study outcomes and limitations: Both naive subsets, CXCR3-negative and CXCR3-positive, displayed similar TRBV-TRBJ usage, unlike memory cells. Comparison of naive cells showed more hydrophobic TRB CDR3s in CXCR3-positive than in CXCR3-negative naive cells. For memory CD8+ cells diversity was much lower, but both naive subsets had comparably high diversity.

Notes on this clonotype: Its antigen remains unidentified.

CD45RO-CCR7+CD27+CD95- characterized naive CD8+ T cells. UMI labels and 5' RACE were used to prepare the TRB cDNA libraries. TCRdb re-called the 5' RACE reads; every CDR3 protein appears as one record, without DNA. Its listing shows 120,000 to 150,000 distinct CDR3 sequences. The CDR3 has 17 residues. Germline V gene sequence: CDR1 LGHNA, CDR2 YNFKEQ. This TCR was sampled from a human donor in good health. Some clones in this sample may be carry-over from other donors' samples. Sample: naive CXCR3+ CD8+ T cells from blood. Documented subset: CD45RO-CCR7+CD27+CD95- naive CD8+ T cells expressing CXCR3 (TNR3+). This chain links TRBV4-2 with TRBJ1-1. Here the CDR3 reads CASSQEGSAMGNTEAFF.